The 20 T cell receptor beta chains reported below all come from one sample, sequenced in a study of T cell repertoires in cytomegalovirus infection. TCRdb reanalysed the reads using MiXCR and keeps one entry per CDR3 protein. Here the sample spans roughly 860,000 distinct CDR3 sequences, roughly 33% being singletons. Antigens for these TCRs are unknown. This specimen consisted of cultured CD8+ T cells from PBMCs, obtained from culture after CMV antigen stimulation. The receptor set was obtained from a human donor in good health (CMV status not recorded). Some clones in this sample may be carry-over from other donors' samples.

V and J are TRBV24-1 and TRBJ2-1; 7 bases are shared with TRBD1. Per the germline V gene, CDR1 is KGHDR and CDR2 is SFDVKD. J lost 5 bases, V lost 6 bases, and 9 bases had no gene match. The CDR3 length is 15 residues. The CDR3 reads CATSKETGKNNEQFF. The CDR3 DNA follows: TGTGCCACCAGTAAAGAGACAGGGAAAAACAATGAGCAGTTCTTC.

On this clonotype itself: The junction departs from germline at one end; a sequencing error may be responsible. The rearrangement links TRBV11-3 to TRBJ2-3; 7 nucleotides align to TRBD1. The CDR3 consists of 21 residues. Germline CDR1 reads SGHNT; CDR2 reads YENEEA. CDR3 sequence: CVSSPRSQIGQEVWSTDTQYF. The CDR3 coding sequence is TGTGTCAGCAGCCCCAGGAGTCAAATCGGACAGGAGGTTTGGAGCACAGATACGCAGTATTTT.

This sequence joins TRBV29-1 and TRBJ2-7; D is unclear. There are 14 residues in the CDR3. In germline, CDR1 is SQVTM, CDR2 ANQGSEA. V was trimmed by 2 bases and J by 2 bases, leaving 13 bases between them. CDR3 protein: CSVELPDSTYEQYF. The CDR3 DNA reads TGCAGCGTTGAACTCCCAGATTCAACCTACGAGCAGTACTTC.

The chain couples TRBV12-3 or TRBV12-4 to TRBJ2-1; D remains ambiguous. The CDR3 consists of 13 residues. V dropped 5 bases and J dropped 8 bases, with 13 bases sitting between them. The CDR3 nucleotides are TGTGCCAGCAGTCTGGACGAGTGGGATGAGCAGTTCTTC. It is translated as CASSLDEWDEQFF.

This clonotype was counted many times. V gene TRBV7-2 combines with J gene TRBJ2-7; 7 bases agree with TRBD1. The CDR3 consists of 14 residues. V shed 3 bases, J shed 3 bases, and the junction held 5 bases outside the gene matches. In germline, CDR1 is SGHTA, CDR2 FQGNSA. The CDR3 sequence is CASSFIDRVYEQYF. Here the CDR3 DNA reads TGTGCCAGCAGCTTCATAGACAGGGTCTACGAGCAGTACTTC. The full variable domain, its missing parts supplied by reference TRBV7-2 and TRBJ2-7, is GAGVSQSPSNKVTEKGKDVELRCDPISGHTALYWYRQSLGQGLEFLIYFQGNSAPDKSGLPSDRFSAERTGGSVSTLTIQRTQQEDSAVYLCASSFIDRVYEQYFGPGTRLTVT.

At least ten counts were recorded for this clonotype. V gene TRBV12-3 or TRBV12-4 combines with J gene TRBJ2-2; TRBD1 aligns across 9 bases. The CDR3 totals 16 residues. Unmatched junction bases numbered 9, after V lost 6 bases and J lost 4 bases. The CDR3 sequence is CASRTLDRGVTGELFF. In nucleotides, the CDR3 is TGTGCCAGCAGGACACTGGACAGGGGAGTCACCGGGGAGCTGTTTTTT.

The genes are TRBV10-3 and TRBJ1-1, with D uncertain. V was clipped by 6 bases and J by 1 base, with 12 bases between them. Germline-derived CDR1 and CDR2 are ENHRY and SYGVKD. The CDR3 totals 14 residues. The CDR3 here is CAIRTGKRNTEAFF. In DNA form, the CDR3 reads TGTGCCATCAGGACGGGTAAAAGGAACACTGAAGCTTTCTTT.

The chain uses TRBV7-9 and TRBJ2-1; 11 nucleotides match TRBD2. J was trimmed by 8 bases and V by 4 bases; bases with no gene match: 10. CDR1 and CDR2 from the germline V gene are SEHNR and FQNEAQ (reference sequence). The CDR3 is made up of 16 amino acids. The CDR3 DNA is TGTGCCAGCAGCTCCACGACTAGCGGGGTATTTGATGAGCAGTTCTTC. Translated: CASSSTTSGVFDEQFF.

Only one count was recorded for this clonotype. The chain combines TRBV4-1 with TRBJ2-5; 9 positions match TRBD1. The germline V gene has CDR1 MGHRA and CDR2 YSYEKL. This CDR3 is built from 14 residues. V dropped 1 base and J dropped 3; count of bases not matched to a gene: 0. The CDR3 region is CASSQGDREETQYF. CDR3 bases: TGCGCCAGCAGCCAAGGGGACAGGGAAGAGACCCAGTACTTC.

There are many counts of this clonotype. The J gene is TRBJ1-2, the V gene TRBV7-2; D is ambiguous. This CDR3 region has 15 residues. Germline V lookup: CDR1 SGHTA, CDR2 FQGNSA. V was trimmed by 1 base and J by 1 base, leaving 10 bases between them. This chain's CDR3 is CASSLVGSFNYGYTF. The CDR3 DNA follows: TGTGCCAGCAGCTTAGTTGGCAGCTTTAACTATGGCTACACCTTC.

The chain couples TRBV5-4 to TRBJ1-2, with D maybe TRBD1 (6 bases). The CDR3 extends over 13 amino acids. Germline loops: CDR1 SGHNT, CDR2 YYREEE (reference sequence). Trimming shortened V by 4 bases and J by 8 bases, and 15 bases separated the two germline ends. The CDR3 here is CASSPLGAWGYTF. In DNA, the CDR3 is TGTGCCAGCAGCCCCCTGGGGGCTTGGGGCTACACCTTC.

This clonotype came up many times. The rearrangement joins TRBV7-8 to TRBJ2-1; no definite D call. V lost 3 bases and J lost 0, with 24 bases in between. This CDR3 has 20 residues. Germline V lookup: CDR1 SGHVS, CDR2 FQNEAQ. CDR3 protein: CASSFRPASRALSSYNEQFF. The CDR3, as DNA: TGTGCCAGCAGCTTTCGGCCCGCAAGCCGGGCGTTAAGCTCCTACAATGAGCAGTTCTTC.

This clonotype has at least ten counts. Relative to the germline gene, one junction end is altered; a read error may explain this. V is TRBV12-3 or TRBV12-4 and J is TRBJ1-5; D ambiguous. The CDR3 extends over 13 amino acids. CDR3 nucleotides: TGTGCCAGCAGCTTAGGTCCAGGACAGCCCCAGCATTTT. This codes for CASSLGPGQPQHF.

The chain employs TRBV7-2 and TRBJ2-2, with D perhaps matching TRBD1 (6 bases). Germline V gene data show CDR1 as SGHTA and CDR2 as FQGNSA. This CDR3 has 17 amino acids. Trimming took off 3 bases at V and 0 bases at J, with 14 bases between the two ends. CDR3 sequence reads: CASSLPARTANTGELFF. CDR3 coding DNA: TGTGCCAGCAGCTTGCCAGCTCGGACAGCGAACACCGGGGAGCTGTTTTTT.

CDR3 nucleotides: TGCGCCAGCAGCCATGGGCGGGGGAGCACAGATACGCAGTATTTT. Its protein is CASSHGRGSTDTQYF. This chain uses TRBV4-3 with TRBJ2-3, with 7 bases lining up with TRBD2. From germline, CDR1 is LGHNA and CDR2 YSLEER. Trimming cost V 3 bases and J 0 bases; bases outside gene matches: 3. The CDR3 is made up of 15 amino acids.

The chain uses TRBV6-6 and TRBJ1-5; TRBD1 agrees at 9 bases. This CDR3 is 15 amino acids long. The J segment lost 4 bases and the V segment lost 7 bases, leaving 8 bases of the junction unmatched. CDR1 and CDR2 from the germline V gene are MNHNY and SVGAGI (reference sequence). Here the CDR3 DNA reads TGTGCCAGCACCACCGGGACAGGGAGTAATCAGCCCCAGCATTTT. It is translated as CASTTGTGSNQPQHF.

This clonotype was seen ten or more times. CDR3 nucleotide sequence: TGTGCCAGCAGTGAACCCGGGTCGGGGAATCAGCCCCAGCATTTT. Translating it yields CASSEPGSGNQPQHF. This chain uses TRBV25-1 with TRBJ1-5; the D is unclear. Germline CDR1 and CDR2: MGHDK and SYGVNS. The CDR3 runs 15 residues. V was clipped by 2 bases and J by 4 bases, with 12 bases between them.

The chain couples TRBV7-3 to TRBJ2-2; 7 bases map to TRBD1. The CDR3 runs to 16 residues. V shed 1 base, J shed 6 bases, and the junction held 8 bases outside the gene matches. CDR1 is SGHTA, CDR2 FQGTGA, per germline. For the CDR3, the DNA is TGTGCCAGCAGCTTAATCCAACAGGGGAAGTCCGGGGAGCTGTTTTTT. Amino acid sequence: CASSLIQQGKSGELFF.

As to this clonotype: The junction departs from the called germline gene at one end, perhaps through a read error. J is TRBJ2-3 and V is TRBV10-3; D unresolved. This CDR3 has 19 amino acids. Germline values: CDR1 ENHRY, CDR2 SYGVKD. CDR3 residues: CAISEPVIYTGDLTDTRYF. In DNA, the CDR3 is TGTGCCATCAGTGAGCCGGTAATCTATACCGGAGATCTCACAGATACGCGGTATTTT.

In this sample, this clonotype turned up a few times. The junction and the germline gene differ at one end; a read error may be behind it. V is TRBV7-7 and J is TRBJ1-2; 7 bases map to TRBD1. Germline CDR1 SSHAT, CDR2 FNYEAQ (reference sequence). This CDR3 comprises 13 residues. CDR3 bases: TGTGCTAGCAGCTCAGACAGGGTCCATGGCTACACCTTC. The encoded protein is CASSSDRVHGYTF.